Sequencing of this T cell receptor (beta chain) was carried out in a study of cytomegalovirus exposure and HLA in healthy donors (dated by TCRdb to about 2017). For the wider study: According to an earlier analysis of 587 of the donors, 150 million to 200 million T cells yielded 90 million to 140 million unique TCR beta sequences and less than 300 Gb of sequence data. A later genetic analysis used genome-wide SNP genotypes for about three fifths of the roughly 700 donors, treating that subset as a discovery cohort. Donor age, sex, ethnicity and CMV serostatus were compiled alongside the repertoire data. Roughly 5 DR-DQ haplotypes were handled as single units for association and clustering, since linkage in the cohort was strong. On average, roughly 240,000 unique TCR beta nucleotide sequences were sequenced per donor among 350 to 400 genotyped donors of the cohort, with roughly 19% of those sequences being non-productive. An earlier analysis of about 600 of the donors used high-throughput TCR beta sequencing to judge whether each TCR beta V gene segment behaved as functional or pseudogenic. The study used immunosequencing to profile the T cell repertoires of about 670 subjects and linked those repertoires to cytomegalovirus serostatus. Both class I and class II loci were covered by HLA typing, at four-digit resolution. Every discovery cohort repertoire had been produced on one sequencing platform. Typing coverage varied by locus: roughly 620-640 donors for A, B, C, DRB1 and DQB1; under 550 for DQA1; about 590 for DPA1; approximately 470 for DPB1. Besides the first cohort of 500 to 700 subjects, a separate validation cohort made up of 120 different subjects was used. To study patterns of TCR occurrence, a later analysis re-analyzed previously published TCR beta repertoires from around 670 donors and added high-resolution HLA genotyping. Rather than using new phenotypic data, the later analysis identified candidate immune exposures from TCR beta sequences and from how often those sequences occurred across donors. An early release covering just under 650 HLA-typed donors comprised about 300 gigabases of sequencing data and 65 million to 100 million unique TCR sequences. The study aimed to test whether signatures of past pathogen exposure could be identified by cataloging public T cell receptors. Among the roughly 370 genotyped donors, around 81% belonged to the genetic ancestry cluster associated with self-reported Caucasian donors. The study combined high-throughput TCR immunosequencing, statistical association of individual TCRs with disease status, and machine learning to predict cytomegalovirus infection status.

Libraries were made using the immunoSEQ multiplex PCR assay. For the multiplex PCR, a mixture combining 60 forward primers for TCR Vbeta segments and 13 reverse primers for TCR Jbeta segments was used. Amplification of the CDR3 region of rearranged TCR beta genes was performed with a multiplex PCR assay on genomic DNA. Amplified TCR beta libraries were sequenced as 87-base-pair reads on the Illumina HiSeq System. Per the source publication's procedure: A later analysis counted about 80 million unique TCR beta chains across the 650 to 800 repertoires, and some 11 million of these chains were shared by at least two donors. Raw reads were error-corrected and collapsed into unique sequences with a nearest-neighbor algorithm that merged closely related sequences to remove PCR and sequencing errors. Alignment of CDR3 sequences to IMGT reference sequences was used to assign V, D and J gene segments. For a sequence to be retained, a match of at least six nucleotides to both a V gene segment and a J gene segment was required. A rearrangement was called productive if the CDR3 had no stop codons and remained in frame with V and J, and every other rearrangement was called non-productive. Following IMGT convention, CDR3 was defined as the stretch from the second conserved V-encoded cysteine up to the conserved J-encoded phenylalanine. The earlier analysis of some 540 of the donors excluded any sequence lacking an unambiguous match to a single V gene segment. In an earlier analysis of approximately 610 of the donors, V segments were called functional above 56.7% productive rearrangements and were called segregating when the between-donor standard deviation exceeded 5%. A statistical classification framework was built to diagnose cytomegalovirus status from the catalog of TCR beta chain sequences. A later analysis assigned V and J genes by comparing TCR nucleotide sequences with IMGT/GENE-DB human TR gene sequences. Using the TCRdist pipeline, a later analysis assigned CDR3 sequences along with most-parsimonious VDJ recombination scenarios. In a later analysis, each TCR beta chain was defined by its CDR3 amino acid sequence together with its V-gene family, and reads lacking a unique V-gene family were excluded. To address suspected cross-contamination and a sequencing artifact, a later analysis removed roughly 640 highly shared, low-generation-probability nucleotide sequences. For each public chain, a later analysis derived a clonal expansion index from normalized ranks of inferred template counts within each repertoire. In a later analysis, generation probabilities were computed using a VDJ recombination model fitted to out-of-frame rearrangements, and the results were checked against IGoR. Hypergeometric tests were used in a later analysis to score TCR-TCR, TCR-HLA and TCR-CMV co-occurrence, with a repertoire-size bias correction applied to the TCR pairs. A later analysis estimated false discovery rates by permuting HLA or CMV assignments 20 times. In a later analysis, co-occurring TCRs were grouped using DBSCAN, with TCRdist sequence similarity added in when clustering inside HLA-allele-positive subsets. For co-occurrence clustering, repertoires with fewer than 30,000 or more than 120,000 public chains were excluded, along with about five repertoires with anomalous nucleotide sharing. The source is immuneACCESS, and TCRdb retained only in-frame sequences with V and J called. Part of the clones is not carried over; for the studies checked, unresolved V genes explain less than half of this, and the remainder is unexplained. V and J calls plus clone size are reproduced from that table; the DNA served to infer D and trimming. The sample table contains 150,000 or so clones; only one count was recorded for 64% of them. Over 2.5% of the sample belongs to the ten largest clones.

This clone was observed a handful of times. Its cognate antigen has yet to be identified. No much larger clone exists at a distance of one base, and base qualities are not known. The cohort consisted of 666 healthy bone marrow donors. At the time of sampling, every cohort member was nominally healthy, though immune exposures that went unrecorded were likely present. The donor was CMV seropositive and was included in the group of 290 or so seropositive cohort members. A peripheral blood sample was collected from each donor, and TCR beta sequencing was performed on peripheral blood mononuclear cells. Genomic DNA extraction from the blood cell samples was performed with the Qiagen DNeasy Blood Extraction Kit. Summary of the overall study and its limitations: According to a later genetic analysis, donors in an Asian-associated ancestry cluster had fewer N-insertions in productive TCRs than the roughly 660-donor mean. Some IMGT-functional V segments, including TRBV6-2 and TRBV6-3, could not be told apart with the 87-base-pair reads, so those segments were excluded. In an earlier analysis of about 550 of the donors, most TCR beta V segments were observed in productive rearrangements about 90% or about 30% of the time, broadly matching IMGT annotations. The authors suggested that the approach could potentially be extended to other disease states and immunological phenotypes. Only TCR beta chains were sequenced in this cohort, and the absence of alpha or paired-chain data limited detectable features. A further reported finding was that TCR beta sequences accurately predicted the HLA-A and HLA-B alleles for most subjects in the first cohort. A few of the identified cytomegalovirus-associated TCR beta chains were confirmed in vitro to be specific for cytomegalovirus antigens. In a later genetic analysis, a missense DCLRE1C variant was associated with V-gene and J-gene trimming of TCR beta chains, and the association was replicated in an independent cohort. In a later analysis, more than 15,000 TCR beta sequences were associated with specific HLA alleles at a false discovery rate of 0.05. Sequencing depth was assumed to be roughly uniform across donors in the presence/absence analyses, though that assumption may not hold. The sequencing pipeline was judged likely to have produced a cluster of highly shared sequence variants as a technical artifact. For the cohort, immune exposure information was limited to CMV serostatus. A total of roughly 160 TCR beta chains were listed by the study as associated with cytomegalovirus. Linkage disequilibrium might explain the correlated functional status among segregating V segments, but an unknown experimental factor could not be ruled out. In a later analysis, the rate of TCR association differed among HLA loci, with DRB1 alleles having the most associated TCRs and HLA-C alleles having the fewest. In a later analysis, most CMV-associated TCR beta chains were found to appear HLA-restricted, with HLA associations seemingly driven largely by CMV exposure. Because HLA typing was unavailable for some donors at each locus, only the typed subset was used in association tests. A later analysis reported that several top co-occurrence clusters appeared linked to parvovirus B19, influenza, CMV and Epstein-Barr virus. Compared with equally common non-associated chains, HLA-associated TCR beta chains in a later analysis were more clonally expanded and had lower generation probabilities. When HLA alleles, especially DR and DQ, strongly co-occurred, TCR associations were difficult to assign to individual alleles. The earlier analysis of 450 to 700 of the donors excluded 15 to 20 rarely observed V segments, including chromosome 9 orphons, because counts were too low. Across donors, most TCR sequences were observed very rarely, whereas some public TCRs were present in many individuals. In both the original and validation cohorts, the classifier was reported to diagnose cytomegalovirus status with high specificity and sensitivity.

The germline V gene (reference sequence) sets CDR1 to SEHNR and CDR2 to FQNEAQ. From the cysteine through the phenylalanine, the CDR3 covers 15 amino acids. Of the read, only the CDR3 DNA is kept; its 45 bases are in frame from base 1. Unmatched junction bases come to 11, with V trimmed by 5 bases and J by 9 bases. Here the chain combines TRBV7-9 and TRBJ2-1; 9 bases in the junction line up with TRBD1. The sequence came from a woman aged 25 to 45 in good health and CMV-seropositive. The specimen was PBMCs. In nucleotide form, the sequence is TGTGCCAGCAGCCTCGCCGGGACAGGGTTAAGTGAGCAGTTCTTC. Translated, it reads CASSLAGTGLSEQFF.